This paragraph covers one T cell receptor beta chain sequence. When the RNA was reverse transcribed, random hexamers were used with an input of about 0.5 to 1 ug. TCRdb reprocessed the immunoSEQ multiplex PCR reads with MiXCR, giving one entry per CDR3 protein. Among about 200,000 distinct CDR3 sequences listed, roughly 95% were seen once. V was trimmed by 3 bases and J by 3 bases, leaving 9 bases between them. Germline-derived CDR1 and CDR2 are SGHAT and FQNNGV. The CDR3 sequence is 13 residues long. The data originate from a study of CD8 T cells in Susac syndrome. The chain couples TRBV11-2 to TRBJ2-7; the D is unclear. The TCR was taken from a human donor with multiple sclerosis. Material for sequencing was CD4+ T cells from PBMCs. The CDR3 loop reads CASSFRFFYEQYF. The CDR3 coding sequence is TGTGCCAGCAGCTTTCGGTTTTTCTACGAGCAGTACTTC.